What follows are 18 T cell receptor beta chains derived from one specimen sequenced in a study of Ad26.COV2.S vaccination and SARS-CoV-2 variants. Sequenced by immunoSEQ multiplex PCR; TCRdb stores in-frame clones only, minus some. The profile shows more than 120,000 clones, about nine tenths of them singletons. Sequences were derived from peripheral blood, sampled after recovery from COVID-19. All receptors derive from a human donor who had recovered from COVID-19.

The count of this clone is one. This rearrangement joins TRBV2 to TRBJ2-4; 9 bases are shared with TRBD2. The CDR3 is made up of 16 amino acids. The trim removed 6 bases at V and 0 bases at J, leaving 6 bases unmatched. CDR1 SNHLY and CDR2 FYNNEI come from the germline V gene. The CDR3 sequence: CASRASGVLAKNIQYF. The DNA of the CDR3 is TGTGCCAGCAGGGCTAGCGGGGTACTAGCCAAAAACATTCAGTACTTC.

The J gene is TRBJ2-1, the V gene TRBV29-1; a weak D match, TRBD2 (5 bases). The CDR3 loop spans 11 amino acids. Germline V gene sequence: CDR1 SQVTM, CDR2 ANQGSEA. V was cut by 6 bases and J by 7 bases, with 10 bases left in between. Here the CDR3 reads CSVGLENEQFF. Here the CDR3 DNA reads TGCAGCGTCGGACTTGAGAATGAGCAGTTCTTC.

The chain links TRBV5-4 to TRBJ2-3; D might be TRBD1 (6 bases). The length of the CDR3 is 14 residues. Trimming removed 3 bases at V and 1 base at J, with 9 bases between. In germline, CDR1 is SGHNT, CDR2 YYREEE (reference sequence). The CDR3 sequence: CASSSRQGTDTQYF. The CDR3 DNA reads TGTGCCAGCAGCTCCAGACAGGGCACAGATACGCAGTATTTT.

The chain is built from TRBV24-1 and TRBJ2-5, with 8 bases fitting TRBD1. J lost 2 bases, V lost 5 bases, and 3 bases had no gene match. CDR3 length: 14 amino acids. The germline CDR1 and CDR2 sequences are KGHDR and SFDVKD. The CDR3 region has the DNA TGTGCCACCAGTGTAGGGACAGGTCAAGAGACCCAGTACTTC. This gives the protein CATSVGTGQETQYF.

The chain joins TRBV5-1 to TRBJ1-2, with 10 bases identical to TRBD1. Germline CDR1 and CDR2: SGHRS and YFSETQ. The CDR3 runs to 16 residues. With 4 bases clipped from V and 0 bases from J, the junction kept 6 bases outside the gene matches. CDR3 amino acids: CASSGAGTGANYGYTF. Here the CDR3 DNA reads TGCGCCAGCAGCGGCGCCGGGACAGGGGCTAACTATGGCTACACCTTC. The variable domain in full, with the rest retrieved from reference TRBV5-1 and TRBJ1-2, is KAGVTQTPRYLIKTRGQQVTLSCSPISGHRSVSWYQQTPGQGLQFLFEYFSETQRNKGNFPGRFSGRQFSNSRSEMNVSTLELGDSALYLCASSGAGTGANYGYTFGSGTRLTVV.

The chain uses TRBV19 and TRBJ1-4; D unresolved. The V gene's germline CDR1 is LNHDA and CDR2 SQIVND (reference sequence). CDR3 size: 16 residues. V lost 7 bases and J lost 3, with 18 bases in between. CDR3 loop: CASTVGFGLANEKLFF. Here the CDR3 DNA reads TGTGCCAGTACAGTGGGATTTGGGCTAGCTAATGAAAAACTGTTTTTT.

This clone was detected only a few times. This chain links TRBV27 with TRBJ2-7, with D unclear. In germline, CDR1 is MNHEY, CDR2 SMNVEV (reference sequence). V was cut by 2 bases and J by 1 base, with 9 bases left in between. The length of the CDR3 is 14 residues. The chain's CDR3 is CASSLRVGSYEQYF. CDR3 DNA sequence: TGTGCCAGCAGTTTAAGGGTGGGGTCCTACGAGCAGTACTTC.

J is TRBJ2-3 and V is TRBV7-2; 10 bases match TRBD2. Per the germline V gene, CDR1 is SGHTA and CDR2 is FQGNSA. The CDR3 has 15 amino acids. Germline trimming cut 5 bases from V and 4 bases from J; bases unmatched to any gene: 6. The CDR3 sequence: CASSPLAGVADTQYF. CDR3 sequence (DNA): TGTGCCAGCAGCCCTCTAGCGGGGGTGGCAGATACGCAGTATTTT.

DNA of the CDR3: TGTGCCAGCAGCGGCGGGACTGTGAACACTGAAGCTTTCTTT. It specifies CASSGGTVNTEAFF. This chain links TRBV9 with TRBJ1-1; a weak D match, TRBD1 (5 bases). Germline loops: CDR1 SGDLS, CDR2 YYNGEE. There are 14 residues in the CDR3. The V and J ends lost 3 bases and 0 bases respectively, with 9 bases between them.

V is TRBV15 and J is TRBJ1-3; D is unclear. There are 14 residues in the CDR3. Trimming removed 5 bases at V and 4 bases at J, with 12 bases between. The germline gives CDR1 LNHNV, CDR2 YYDKDF (reference sequence). CDR3 residues: CATSSAVVGNTIYF. The CDR3 DNA is TGTGCCACCAGCTCGGCGGTGGTAGGAAACACCATATATTTT.

CDR3 residues: CASRMSGQGIYWDQPQHF. The CDR3 DNA reads TGTGCCAGCAGAATGTCTGGACAGGGAATTTATTGGGATCAGCCCCAGCATTTT. The chain employs TRBV27 and TRBJ1-5; 8 nucleotides line up with TRBD1. This CDR3 has 18 amino acids. The J segment lost 5 bases and the V segment lost 6 bases, leaving 18 bases of the junction unmatched. The germline CDR1 and CDR2 sequences are MNHEY and SMNVEV (reference sequence).

This sequence joins TRBV5-4 and TRBJ2-2; D gene unclear. Trimming took 0 bases from V and 6 from J, leaving 6 bases between them. This CDR3 has 13 amino acids. In germline, CDR1 is SGHNT, CDR2 YYREEE (reference sequence). The CDR3: CASSLVGPGELFF. CDR3 DNA: TGTGCCAGCAGCTTGGTAGGGCCCGGGGAGCTGTTTTTT.

The table lists this clone with a few counts. The CDR3 here is CASSQVPRGDYGYTF. The CDR3, as DNA: TGTGCCAGCAGCCAAGTCCCCCGGGGCGACTATGGCTACACCTTC. The chain joins TRBV3-1 (or the pseudogene TRBV3-2) to TRBJ1-2; D is perhaps TRBD1 (5 bases). Germline-derived CDR1 and CDR2 are LGHDT and YNNKEL (reference sequence). Trimming removed 1 base from V and 3 bases from J, with 12 bases in between. The CDR3 spans 15 residues.

V gene TRBV11-2 combines with J gene TRBJ2-7; D is uncertain. The CDR3 extends over 14 amino acids. V was shortened by 1 base and J by 6 bases, with 13 bases between the two germline ends. The V gene's germline CDR1 is SGHAT and CDR2 FQNNGV. DNA for the CDR3: TGTGCCAGCAGCTTAGGGATCCCTCTAAGCGAGCAGTACTTC. Translating gives CASSLGIPLSEQYF.

This chain connects TRBV5-1 to TRBJ1-6; 7 bases agree with TRBD1. V shed 4 bases, J shed 5 bases, and the junction held 6 bases outside the gene matches. The CDR3 sequence is 15 residues long. The V gene's germline CDR1 is SGHRS and CDR2 YFSETQ. CDR3 loop: CASSQAGTDNSPLHF. The CDR3 bases are TGCGCCAGCAGCCAGGCCGGGACAGATAATTCACCCCTCCACTTT.

The rearrangement joins TRBV6-2 or TRBV6-3 to TRBJ2-3; no reliable D call. The V end lost 4 bases, the J end lost 3 bases, and 17 bases lay between the germline ends. This CDR3 is 16 amino acids long. CDR1 and CDR2 (germline): MNHEY, SVGEGT. This CDR3 reads CASSSQDFWETDTQYF. The CDR3 DNA sequence: TGTGCCAGCAGTTCCCAAGACTTCTGGGAAACAGATACGCAGTATTTT.

The J gene is TRBJ1-4, the V gene TRBV3-1 (or the pseudogene TRBV3-2), with TRBD1 matching 8 bases. The junction had 11 bases not matched to a gene; V was cut back by 4 bases and J by 7 bases. CDR1 is LGHDT and CDR2 is YNNKEL in the germline V gene (reference sequence). The CDR3 spans 16 residues. In DNA form, the CDR3 reads TGTGCCAGCAGCCCTACCCGACAGGGGAAGGGTGAAAAACTGTTTTTT. This encodes CASSPTRQGKGEKLFF.

The V gene is TRBV5-5, the J gene TRBJ2-1; the D gene is possibly TRBD2 (6 bases). CDR3 size: 14 residues. The V and J ends lost 2 bases and 3 bases respectively, with 9 bases between them. Germline V gene sequence: CDR1 SGHKS, CDR2 YYEKEE (reference sequence). Here the CDR3 reads CASSFGGGYNEQFF. CDR3 DNA sequence: TGTGCCAGCAGCTTTGGGGGAGGCTACAATGAGCAGTTCTTC. Complete variable domain (other parts from reference TRBV5-5 and TRBJ2-1): DAGVTQSPTHLIKTRGQQVTLRCSPISGHKSVSWYQQVLGQGPQFIFQYYEKEERGRGNFPDRFSARQFPNYSSELNVNALLLGDSALYLCASSFGGGYNEQFFGPGTRLTVL.